What follows are 6 T cell receptor beta chains derived from one specimen sequenced in a study of spatial heterogeneity in lung cancer. General study results and limits: Tumor mutation counts were tracked by expanded intratumoral alpha and beta TCR counts.

Time point of the sample: sample taken at primary tumor resection. Their target antigens are unknown. Via MiXCR, TCRdb re-called the 5' RACE reads, giving one row per CDR3 protein. The sample consists of approximately 12,000 distinct CDR3 sequences, roughly an eighth of them appearing once. The sequencing here drew on lung tumor tissue, taken at surgery. The source is a female donor with early-stage non-small cell lung cancer.

The chain is built from TRBV27 and TRBJ2-1; TRBD2 matches 9 bases. Per germline, CDR1 MNHEY and CDR2 SMNVEV (reference sequence). The ends lost 1 base at V and 3 bases at J; junction bases unmatched: 13. This CDR3 spans 19 amino acids. CDR3 residues: CASSLFFPSGVVYYNEQFF. The CDR3 nucleotides read TGTGCCAGCAGTTTATTTTTCCCTAGCGGGGTTGTATACTACAATGAGCAGTTCTTC.

This clonotype was counted many times. The V gene is TRBV7-9, the J gene TRBJ1-5; 8 bases match TRBD1. CDR3 length: 14 residues. Per germline, CDR1 SEHNR and CDR2 FQNEAQ (reference sequence). The J segment lost 5 bases and the V segment lost 1 base, leaving 1 base of the junction unmatched. CDR3 DNA: TGTGCCAGCAGCTTAGGACAGGGGCATCAGCCCCAGCATTTT. Amino acid sequence: CASSLGQGHQPQHF.

This clonotype was seen many times. The rearrangement joins TRBV9 to TRBJ2-5; D is unclear. Germline values: CDR1 SGDLS, CDR2 YYNGEE. Trimming left V 0 bases short and J 2 bases short, with 11 bases between. CDR3 length equals 15 residues. The CDR3 bases are TGTGCCAGCAGCGTAGGGCCCCTCTTACAAGAGACCCAGTACTTC. This codes for CASSVGPLLQETQYF.

The chain has TRBV29-1 and TRBJ1-2; no definite D call. Trimming shortened V by 3 bases and J by 9 bases, and 11 bases separated the two germline ends. Germline CDR1 SQVTM, CDR2 ANQGSEA. This CDR3 comprises 11 residues. Written as DNA, the CDR3 is TGCAGCGTTGACCGCGGTTATAGCTACACCTTC. Its protein is CSVDRGYSYTF.

This clonotype was observed at least ten times. The chain recombines TRBV7-7 with TRBJ2-7; no firm D call. The CDR3 loop spans 13 amino acids. The V gene's germline CDR1 is SSHAT and CDR2 FNYEAQ (reference sequence). V lost 4 bases and J 7 bases, leaving 14 bases between the germline ends. The CDR3 sequence is CASSSHSVGEQYF. The DNA for the CDR3 is TGTGCCAGCAGCTCGCATTCCGTGGGGGAGCAGTACTTC.

This clonotype is medium-sized in the sample. This rearrangement joins TRBV9 to TRBJ2-3; D is ambiguous. V was cut by 3 bases and J by 6 bases, with 14 bases left in between. CDR3 length: 14 amino acids. Germline loops: CDR1 SGDLS, CDR2 YYNGEE. CDR3 bases: TGTGCCAGCAGCGGGATCTCGAACTCGGATACGCAGTATTTT. This translates into CASSGISNSDTQYF.